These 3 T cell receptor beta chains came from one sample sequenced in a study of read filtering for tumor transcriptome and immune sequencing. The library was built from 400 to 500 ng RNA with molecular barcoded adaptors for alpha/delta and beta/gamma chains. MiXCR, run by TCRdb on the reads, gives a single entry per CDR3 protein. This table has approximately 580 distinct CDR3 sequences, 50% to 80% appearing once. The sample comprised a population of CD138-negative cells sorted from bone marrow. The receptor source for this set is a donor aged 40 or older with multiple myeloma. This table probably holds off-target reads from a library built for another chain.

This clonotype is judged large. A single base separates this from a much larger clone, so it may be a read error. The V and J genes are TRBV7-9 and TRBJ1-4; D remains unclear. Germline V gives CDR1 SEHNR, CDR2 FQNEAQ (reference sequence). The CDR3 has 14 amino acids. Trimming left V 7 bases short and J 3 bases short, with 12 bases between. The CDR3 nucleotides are TGTGCCAGCACTAGGTCCGATTCTAATGAAAAACTGTTTTTT. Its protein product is CASTRSDSNEKLFF. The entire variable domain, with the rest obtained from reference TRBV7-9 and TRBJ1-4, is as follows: DTGVSQNPRHKITKRGQNVTFRCDPISEHNRLYWYRQTLGQGPEFLTYFQNEAQLEKSRLLSDRFSAERPKGSFSTLEIQRTEQGDSAMYLCASTRSDSNEKLFFGSGTQLSVL.

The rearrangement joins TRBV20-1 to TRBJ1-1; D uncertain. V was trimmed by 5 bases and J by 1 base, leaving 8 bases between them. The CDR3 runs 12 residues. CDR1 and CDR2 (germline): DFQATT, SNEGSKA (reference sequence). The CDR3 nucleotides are TGCAGTGCTTCGGACGGGAACACTGAAGCTTTCTTT. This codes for CSASDGNTEAFF.

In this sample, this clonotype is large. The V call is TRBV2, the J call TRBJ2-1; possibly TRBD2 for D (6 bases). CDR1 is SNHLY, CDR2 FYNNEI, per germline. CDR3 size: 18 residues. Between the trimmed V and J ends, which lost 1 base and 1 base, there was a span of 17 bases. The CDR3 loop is CASSEDSGRLGSYNEQFF. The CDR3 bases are TGTGCCAGCAGTGAAGATTCTGGGAGGTTGGGTTCCTACAATGAGCAGTTCTTC. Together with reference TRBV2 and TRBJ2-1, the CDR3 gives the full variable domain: EPEVTQTPSHQVTQMGQEVILRCVPISNHLYFYWYRQILGQKVEFLVSFYNNEISEKSEIFDDQFSVERPDGSNFTLKIRSTKLEDSAMYFCASSEDSGRLGSYNEQFFGPGTRLTVL.